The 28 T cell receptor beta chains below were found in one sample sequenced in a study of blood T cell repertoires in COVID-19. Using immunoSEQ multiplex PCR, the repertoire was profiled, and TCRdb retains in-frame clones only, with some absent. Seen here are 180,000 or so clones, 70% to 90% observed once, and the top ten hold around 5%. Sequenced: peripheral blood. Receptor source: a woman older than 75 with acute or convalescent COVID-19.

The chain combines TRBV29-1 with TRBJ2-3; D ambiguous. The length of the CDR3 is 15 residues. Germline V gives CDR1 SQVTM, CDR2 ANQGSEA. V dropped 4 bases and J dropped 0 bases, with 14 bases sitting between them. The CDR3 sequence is CSVVYGGTSTDTQYF. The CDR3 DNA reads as TGCAGCGTTGTGTACGGCGGTACTAGCACAGATACGCAGTATTTT.

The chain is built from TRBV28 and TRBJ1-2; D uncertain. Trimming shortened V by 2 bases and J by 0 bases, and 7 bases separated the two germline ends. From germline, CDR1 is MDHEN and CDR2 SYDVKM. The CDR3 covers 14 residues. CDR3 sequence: CASSLEGANYGYTF. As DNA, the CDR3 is TGTGCCAGCAGTTTAGAAGGAGCTAACTATGGCTACACCTTC.

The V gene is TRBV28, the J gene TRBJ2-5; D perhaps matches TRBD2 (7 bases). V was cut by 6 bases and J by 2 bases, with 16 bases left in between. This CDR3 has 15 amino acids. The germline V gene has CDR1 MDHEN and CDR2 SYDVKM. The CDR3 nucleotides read TGTGCCAGCAGCCTCAACGGGGGGCCACAAGAGACCCAGTACTTC. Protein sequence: CASSLNGGPQETQYF.

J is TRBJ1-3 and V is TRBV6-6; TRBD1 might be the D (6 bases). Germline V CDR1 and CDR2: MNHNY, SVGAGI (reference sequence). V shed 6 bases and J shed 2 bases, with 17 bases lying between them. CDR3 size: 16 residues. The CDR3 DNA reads TGTGCCAGCAGCTCCACCGGGGCAGGGGCTGGAAACACCATATATTTT. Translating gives CASSSTGAGAGNTIYF.

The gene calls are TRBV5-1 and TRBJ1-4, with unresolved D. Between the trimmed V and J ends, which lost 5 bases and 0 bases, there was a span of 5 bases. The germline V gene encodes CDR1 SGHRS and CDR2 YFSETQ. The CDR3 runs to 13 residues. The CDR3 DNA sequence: TGCGCCAGCAGACTGGCAACTAATGAAAAACTGTTTTTT. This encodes CASRLATNEKLFF.

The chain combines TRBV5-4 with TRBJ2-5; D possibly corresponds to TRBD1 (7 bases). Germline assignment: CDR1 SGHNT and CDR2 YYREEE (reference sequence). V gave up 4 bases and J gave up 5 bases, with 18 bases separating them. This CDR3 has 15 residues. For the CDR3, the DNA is TGTGCCAGCAGCCTACGGAGGGGGCAGAGGGAGACCCAGTACTTC. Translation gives CASSLRRGQRETQYF.

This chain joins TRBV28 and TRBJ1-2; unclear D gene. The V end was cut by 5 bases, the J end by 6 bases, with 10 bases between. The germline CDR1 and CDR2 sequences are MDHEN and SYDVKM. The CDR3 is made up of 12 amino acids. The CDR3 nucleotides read TGTGCCAGCAGTACCAACTTCGATGGCTACACCTTC. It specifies CASSTNFDGYTF.

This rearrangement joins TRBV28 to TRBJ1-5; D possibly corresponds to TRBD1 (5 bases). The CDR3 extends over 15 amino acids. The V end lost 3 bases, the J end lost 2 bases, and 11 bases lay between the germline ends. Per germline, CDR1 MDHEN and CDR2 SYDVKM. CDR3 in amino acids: CASSFGGVRNQPQHF. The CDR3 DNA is TGTGCCAGCAGTTTTGGGGGGGTTCGCAATCAGCCCCAGCATTTT.

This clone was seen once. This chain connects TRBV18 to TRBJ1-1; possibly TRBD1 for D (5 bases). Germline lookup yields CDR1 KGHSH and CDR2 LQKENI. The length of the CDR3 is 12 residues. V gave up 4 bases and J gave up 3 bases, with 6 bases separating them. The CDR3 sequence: CASSQGDTEAFF. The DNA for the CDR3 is TGTGCCAGCTCACAAGGGGACACTGAAGCTTTCTTT.

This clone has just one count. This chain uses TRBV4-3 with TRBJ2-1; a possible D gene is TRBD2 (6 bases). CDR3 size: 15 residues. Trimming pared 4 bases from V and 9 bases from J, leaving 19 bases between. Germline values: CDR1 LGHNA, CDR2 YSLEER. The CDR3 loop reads CASSPDGGGRGEQFF. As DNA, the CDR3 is TGCGCCAGCAGCCCGGACGGGGGAGGCCGAGGTGAGCAGTTCTTC.

CDR3 bases: TGCGCCAGCAGCCAACGCATCACAGGGTACACTGAAGCTTTCTTT. Translated: CASSQRITGYTEAFF. The J gene is TRBJ1-1, the V gene TRBV4-3; TRBD1 is a possible D gene (6 bases). V lost 2 bases and J 3 bases, leaving 13 bases between the germline ends. The CDR3 has 15 residues. Germline loops: CDR1 LGHNA, CDR2 YSLEER.

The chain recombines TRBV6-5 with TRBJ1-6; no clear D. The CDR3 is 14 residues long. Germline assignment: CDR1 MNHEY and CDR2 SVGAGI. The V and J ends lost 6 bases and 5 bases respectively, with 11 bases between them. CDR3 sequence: CASRRAPDNSPLHF. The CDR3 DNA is TGTGCCAGCAGGCGAGCCCCCGATAATTCACCCCTCCACTTT.

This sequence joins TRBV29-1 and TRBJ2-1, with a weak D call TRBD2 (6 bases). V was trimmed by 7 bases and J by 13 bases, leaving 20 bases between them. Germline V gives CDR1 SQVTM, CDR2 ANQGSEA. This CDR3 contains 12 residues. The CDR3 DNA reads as TGCAGCGCCGGAGGGGATAGCACCATTCAGTTCTTC. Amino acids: CSAGGDSTIQFF.

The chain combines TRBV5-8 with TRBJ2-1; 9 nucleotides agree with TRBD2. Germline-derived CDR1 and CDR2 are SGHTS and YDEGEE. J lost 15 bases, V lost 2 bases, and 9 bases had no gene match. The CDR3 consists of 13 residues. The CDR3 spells CASSFTTSGRGFF. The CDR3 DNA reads TGTGCCAGCAGCTTTACGACTAGCGGCAGAGGGTTCTTC.

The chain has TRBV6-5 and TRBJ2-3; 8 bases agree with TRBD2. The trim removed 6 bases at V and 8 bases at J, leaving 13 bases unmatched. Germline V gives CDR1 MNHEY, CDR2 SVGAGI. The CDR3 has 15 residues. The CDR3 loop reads CASSPESREGGTQYF. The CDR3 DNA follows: TGTGCCAGCAGCCCCGAGAGCCGGGAGGGTGGTACGCAGTATTTT.

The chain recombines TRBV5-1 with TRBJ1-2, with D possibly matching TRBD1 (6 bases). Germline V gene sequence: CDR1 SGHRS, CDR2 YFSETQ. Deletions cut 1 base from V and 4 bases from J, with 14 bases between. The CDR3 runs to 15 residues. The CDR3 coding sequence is TGCGCCAGCAGCTTGCGAGGGGGGGTTGGCTATGGCTACACCTTC. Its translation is CASSLRGGVGYGYTF.

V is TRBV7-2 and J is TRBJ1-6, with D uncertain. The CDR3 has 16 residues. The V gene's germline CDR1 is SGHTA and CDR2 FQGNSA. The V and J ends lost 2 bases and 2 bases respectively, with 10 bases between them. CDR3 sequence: CASSLRQVPYNSPLHF. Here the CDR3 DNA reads TGTGCCAGCAGCTTAAGGCAGGTCCCCTATAATTCACCCCTCCACTTT.

The CDR3 loop reads CASSATANTEAFF. The CDR3, as DNA: TGTGCCAGCAGCGCGACAGCGAACACTGAAGCTTTCTTT. The rearrangement links TRBV6-1 to TRBJ1-1, with a weak D call TRBD1 (5 bases). Trimming removed 6 bases from V and 1 base from J, with 9 bases in between. Germline V gene sequence: CDR1 MNHNS, CDR2 SASEGT. This CDR3 region has 13 residues.

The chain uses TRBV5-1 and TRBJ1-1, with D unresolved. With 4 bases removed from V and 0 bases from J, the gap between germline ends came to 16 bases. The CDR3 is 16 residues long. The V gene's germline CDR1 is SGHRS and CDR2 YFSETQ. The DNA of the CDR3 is TGCGCCAGCAGCCGAGGAGGGCTCGCCTTGAACACTGAAGCTTTCTTT. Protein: CASSRGGLALNTEAFF.

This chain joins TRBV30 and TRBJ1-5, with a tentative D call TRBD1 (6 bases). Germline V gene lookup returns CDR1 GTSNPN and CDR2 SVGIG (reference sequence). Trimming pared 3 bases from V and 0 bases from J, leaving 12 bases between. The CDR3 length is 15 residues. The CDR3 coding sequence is TGTGCCTGGAGCGTGGGACATTATAGCAATCAGCCCCAGCATTTT. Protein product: CAWSVGHYSNQPQHF.

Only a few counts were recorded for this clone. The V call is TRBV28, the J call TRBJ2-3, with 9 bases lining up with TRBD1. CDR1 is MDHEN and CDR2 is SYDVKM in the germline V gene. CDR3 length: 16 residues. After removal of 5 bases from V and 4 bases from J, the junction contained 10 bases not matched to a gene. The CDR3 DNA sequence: TGTGCCAGCAGTACACACAGGGGGCATGGCGCAGATACGCAGTATTTT. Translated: CASSTHRGHGADTQYF.

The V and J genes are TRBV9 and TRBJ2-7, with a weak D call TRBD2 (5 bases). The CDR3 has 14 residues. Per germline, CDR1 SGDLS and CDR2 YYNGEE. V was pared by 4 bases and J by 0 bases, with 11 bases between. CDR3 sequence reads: CASSPHGVSYEQYF. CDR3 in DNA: TGTGCCAGCAGCCCCCACGGGGTCTCCTACGAGCAGTACTTC.

CDR3 residues: CASRRGEEELFF. The CDR3 region has the DNA TGTGCCAGCAGGCGAGGGGAGGAGGAGCTGTTTTTT. The rearrangement uses TRBV9 and TRBJ2-2; tentatively, D is TRBD2 (6 bases). V was cut by 5 bases and J by 10 bases, with 12 bases left in between. Germline-derived CDR1 and CDR2 are SGDLS and YYNGEE. The CDR3 extends over 12 amino acids.

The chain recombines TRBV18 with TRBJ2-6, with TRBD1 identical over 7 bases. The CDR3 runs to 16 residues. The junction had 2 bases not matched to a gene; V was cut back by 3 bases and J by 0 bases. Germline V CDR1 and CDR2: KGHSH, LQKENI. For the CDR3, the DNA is TGTGCCAGCTCACCCACAGGGGCCTCTGGGGCCAACGTCCTGACTTTC. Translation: CASSPTGASGANVLTF.

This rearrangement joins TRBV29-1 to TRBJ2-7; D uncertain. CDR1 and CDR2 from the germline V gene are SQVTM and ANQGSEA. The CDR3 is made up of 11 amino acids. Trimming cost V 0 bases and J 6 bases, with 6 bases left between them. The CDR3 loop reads CSVEEASEQYF. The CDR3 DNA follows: TGCAGCGTTGAAGAAGCGAGCGAGCAGTACTTC.

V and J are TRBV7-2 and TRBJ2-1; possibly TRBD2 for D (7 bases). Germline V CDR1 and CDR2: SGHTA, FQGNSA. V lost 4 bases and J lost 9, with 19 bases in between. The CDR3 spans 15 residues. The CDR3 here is CASSSQRGGFFEQFF. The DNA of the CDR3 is TGTGCCAGCAGCTCCCAGAGGGGGGGTTTTTTTGAGCAGTTCTTC.

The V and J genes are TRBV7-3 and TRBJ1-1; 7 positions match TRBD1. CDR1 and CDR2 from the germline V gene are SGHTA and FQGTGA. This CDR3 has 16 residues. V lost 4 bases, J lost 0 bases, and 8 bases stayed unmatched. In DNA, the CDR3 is TGTGCCAGCAGCTCCAGGACAGGTTACATGAACACTGAAGCTTTCTTT. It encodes CASSSRTGYMNTEAFF.

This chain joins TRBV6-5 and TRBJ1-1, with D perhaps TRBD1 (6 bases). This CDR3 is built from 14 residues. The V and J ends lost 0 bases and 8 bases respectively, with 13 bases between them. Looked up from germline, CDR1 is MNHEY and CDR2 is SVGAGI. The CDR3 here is CASSYSGQDSEAFF. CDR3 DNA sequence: TGTGCCAGCAGTTACTCGGGACAAGATTCCGAAGCTTTCTTT.